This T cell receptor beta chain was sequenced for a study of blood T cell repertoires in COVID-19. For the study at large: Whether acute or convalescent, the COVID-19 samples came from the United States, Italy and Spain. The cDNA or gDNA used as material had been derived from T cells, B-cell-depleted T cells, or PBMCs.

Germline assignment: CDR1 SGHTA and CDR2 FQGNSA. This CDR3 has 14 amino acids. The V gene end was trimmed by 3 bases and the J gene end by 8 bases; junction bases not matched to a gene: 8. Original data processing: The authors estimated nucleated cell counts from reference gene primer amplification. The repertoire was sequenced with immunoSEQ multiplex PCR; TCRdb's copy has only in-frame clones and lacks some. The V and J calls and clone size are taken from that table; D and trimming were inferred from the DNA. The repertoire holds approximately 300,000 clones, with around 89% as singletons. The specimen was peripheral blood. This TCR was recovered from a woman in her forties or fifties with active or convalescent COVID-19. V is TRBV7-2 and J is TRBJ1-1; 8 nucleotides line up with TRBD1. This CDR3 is CASSFSGGKEEAFF. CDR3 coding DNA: TGTGCCAGCAGCTTTTCAGGGGGCAAGGAGGAAGCTTTCTTT.